This TCR beta chain was documented in a study of shared clonotypes between healthy human individuals. This CDR3 has 14 amino acids. The V gene end was trimmed by 5 bases and the J gene end by 3 bases; junction bases not matched to a gene: 6. Germline V gene sequence: CDR1 SEHNR, CDR2 FQNEAQ (reference sequence). Per the original data handling: Junction-only sequences without quality scores were provided by ImmunoSEQ, so filtering was different. Some clones are missing from TCRdb's copy, which holds only in-frame ones; the method was immunoSEQ multiplex PCR. V and J calls plus clone size are reproduced from that table; the DNA served to infer D and trimming. Of about 470,000 clones in the sample, about 85% are singletons; the top ten hold less than 15%. Donors included only healthy HIV-negative adults lacking recent acute infections or vaccinations. This clone was observed a few times. Antigen: not known.

Study conclusions and caveats: Investigators collected only blood, and repertoires in tissues likely differ. The represented genetic and exposure-history diversity was limited by the small number of donors.

The chain combines TRBV7-9 with TRBJ1-1; 7 bases fit TRBD1. The specimen sequenced was PBMCs. This receptor was obtained from a woman in her 40s in good health. Some clones in this sample may be carry-over from other donors' samples. The DNA for the CDR3 is TGTGCCAGCAGCACCACAGGGGCGGACACTGAAGCTTTCTTT. Translating gives CASSTTGADTEAFF.